This TCR beta chain is drawn from a study of graft-versus-host responses after intestinal transplantation. Study summary: After anti-thymocyte globulin induction, recipients took tacrolimus and steroids for three to four years. Whole-study findings and limits: Detected in recipient marrow were GvH clones, some of which were first observed in ileum or blood. Early after transplant, HvG clones declined as circulating GvH clones peaked. High graft-versus-host to host-versus-graft T cell clonal ratios marked allografts of patients with graft-donor macrochimerism.

The CDR3 length is 14 residues. The V gene's germline CDR1 is SNHLY and CDR2 FYNNEI. With 6 bases clipped from V and 9 bases from J, the junction kept 5 bases outside the gene matches. Worth noting for this clone: The antigen remains undetermined.

Assay: immunoSEQ multiplex PCR; the TCRdb copy retains only in-frame clones and omits some. Of 96,000 or so clones detected, about 90% appear once; the ten largest clones hold 0.15% to 0.2%. The clonotype originates from a human donor who received an intestinal transplant. The rearrangement links TRBV2 to TRBJ1-6; 10 positions match TRBD1. Source: unstimulated CD4+ T cells sorted from spleen or lymph node cells, taken before intestinal transplant. The CDR3: CASRPRDRGSPLHF. The CDR3 DNA reads as TGTGCCAGCAGACCCCGGGACAGGGGTTCACCCCTCCACTTT.